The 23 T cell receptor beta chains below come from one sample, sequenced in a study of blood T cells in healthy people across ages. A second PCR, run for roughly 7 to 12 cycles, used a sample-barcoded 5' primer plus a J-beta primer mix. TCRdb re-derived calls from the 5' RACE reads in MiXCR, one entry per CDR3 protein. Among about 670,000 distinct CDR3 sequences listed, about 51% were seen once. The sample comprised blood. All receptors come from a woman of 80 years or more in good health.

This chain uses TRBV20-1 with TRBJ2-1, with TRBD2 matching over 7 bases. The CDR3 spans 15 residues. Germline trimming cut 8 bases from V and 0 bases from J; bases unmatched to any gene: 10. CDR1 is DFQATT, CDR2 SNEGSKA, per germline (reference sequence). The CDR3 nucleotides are TGCAGTACTTATGGCGGGGGAAGCTCCTACAATGAGCAGTTCTTC. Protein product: CSTYGGGSSYNEQFF.

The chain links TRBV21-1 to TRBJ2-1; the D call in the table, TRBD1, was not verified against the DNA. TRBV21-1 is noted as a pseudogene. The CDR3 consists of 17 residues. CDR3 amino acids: CASSKRFAQGLIDEQFF. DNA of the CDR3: TGTGCCAGCAGCAAACGCTTCGCACAGGGCCTAATCGATGAGCAGTTCTTC.

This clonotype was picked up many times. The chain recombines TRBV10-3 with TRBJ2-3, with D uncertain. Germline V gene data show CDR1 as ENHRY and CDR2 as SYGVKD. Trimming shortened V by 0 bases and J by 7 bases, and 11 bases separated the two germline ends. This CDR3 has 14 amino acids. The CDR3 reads CAISESAVGNTQYF. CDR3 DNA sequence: TGTGCCATCAGTGAGTCGGCGGTTGGGAATACGCAGTATTTT.

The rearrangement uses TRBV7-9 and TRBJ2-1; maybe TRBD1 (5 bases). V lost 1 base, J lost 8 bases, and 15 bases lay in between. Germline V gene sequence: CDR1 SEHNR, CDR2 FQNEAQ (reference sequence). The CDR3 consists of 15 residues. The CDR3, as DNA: TGTGCCAGCAGCTTAGGGGGCTCTGGGCAGGATGAGCAGTTCTTC. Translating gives CASSLGGSGQDEQFF.

The CDR3 reads CASSPRGWGGADTQYF. CDR3 nucleotide sequence: TGCGCCAGCAGCCCTAGGGGGTGGGGGGGCGCAGATACGCAGTATTTT. This rearrangement joins TRBV4-3 to TRBJ2-3; perhaps TRBD2 as D (7 bases). V lost 4 bases, J lost 4 bases, and 18 bases lay in between. CDR1 and CDR2 (germline): LGHNA, YSLEER. The CDR3 is 16 amino acids.

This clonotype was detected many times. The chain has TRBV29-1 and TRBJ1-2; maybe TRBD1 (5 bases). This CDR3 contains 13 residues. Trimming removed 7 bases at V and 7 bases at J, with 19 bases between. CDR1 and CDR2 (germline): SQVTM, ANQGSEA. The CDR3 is CSAATGTWGGYTF. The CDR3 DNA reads TGCAGCGCTGCAACCGGGACCTGGGGTGGCTACACCTTC.

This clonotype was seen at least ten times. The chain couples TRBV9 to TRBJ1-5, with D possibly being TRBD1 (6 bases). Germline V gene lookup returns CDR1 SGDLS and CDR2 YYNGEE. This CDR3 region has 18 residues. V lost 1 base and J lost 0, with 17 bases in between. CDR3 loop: CASSVLNREGGSNQPQHF. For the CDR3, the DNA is TGTGCCAGCAGCGTATTGAACAGGGAGGGGGGTAGCAATCAGCCCCAGCATTTT.

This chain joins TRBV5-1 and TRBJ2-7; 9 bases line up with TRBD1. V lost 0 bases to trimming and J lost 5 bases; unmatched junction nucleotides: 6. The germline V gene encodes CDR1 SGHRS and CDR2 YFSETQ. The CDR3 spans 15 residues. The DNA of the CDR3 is TGCGCCAGCAGCTTGGCCGGTACAGGGGGCGACGAGCAGTACTTC. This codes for CASSLAGTGGDEQYF.

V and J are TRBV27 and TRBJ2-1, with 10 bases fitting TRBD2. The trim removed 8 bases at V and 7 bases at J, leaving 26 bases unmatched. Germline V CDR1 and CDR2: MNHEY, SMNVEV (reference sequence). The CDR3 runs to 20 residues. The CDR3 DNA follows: TGTGCCAGCCTTAGTTCGGGGCTAGCGGGAGTTCTTGATCGTTGGAATGAGCAGTTCTTC. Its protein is CASLSSGLAGVLDRWNEQFF.

CDR3 DNA: TGTGCCAGCTCCCCTATCGGGACAGGGGGGACCGGGGAGCTGTTTTTT. Translation gives CASSPIGTGGTGELFF. V is TRBV2 and J is TRBJ2-2, with 11 bases fitting TRBD1. The junction had 10 bases not matched to a gene; V was cut back by 8 bases and J by 5 bases. The CDR3 has 16 residues. Germline V gene sequence: CDR1 SNHLY, CDR2 FYNNEI.

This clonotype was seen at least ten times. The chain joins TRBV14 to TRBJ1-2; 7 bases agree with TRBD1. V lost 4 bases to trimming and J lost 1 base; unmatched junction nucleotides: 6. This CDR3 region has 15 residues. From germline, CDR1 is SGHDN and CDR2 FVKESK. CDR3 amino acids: CASSRNQGVNYGYTF. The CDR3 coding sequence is TGTGCCAGCAGCCGAAATCAGGGGGTTAACTATGGCTACACCTTC.

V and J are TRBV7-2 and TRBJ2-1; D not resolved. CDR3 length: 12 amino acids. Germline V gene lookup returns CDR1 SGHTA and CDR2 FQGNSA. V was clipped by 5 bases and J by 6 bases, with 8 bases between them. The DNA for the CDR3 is TGTGCCAGCAGCCGTTCAAGCAATGAGCAGTTCTTC. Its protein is CASSRSSNEQFF.

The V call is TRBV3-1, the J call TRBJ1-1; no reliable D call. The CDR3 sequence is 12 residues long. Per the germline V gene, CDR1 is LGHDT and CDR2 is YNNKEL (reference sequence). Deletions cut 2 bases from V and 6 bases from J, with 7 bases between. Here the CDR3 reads CASSQWGSEAFF. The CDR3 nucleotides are TGTGCCAGCAGCCAATGGGGTTCTGAAGCTTTCTTT. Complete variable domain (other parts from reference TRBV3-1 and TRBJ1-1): DTAVSQTPKYLVTQMGNDKSIKCEQNLGHDTMYWYKQDSKKFLKIMFSYNNKELIINETVPNRFSPKSPDKAHLNLHINSLELGDSAVYFCASSQWGSEAFFGQGTRLTVV.

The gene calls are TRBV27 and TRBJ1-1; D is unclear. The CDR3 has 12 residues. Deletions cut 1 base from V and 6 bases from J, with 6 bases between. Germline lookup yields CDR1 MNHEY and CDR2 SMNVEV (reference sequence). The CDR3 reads CASSLWGAEAFF. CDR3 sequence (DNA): TGTGCCAGCAGTTTATGGGGAGCTGAAGCTTTCTTT.

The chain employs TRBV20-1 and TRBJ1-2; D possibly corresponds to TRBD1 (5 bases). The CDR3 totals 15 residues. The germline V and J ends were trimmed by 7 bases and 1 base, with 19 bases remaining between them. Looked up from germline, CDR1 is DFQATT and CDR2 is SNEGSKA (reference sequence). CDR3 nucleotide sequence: TGCAGTGTAACAAAGACAGTGTCTTATAACTATGGCTACACCTTC. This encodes CSVTKTVSYNYGYTF.

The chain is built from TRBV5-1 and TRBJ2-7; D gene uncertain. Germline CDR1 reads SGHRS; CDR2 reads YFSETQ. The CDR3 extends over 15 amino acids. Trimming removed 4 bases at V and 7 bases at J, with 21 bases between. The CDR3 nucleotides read TGCGCCAGCAGCCGCACCAGTTTGGGTCTTGGAGAGCAGTACTTC. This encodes CASSRTSLGLGEQYF.

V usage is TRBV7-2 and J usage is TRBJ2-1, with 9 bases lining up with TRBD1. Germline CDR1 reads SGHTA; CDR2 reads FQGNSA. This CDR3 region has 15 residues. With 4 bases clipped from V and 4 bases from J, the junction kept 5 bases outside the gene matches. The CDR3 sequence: CASSSTGTGYNEQFF. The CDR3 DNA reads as TGTGCCAGCAGCTCTACCGGGACAGGGTACAATGAGCAGTTCTTC.

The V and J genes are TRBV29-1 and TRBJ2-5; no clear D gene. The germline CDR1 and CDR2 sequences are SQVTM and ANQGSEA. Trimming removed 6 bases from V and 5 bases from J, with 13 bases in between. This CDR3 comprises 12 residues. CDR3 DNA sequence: TGCAGCGTACCCACAGAGGCGGAGACCCAGTACTTC. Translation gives CSVPTEAETQYF.

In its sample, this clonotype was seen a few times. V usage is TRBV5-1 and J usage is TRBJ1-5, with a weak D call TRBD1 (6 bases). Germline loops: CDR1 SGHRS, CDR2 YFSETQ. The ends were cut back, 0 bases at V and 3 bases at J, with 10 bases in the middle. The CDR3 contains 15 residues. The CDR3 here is CASSLAGADNQPQHF. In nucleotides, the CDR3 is TGCGCCAGCAGCTTGGCAGGGGCCGACAATCAGCCCCAGCATTTT.

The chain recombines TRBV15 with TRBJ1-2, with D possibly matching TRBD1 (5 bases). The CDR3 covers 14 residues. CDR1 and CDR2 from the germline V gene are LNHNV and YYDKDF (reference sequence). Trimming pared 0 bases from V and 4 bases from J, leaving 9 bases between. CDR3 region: CATSRDGGSYGYTF. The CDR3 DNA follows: TGTGCCACCAGCAGAGACGGGGGGTCCTATGGCTACACCTTC. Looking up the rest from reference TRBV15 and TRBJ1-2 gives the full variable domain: DAMVIQNPRYQVTQFGKPVTLSCSQTLNHNVMYWYQQKSSQAPKLLFHYYDKDFNNEADTPDNFQSRRPNTSFCFLDIRSPGLGDTAMYLCATSRDGGSYGYTFGSGTRLTVV.

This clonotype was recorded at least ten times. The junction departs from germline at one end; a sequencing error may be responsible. The CDR3 DNA follows: TGTGCTAGCAGCTTAGGCAGGAGTTACAATGAGCAGTTCTTC. It codes for CASSLGRSYNEQFF. The chain has TRBV7-7 and TRBJ2-1; D remains unclear. This CDR3 is 14 amino acids long. Germline values: CDR1 SSHAT, CDR2 FNYEAQ (reference sequence). The full variable domain, in which reference TRBV7-7 and TRBJ2-1 provide the parts outside the CDR3, is GAGVSQSPRYKVTKRGQDVTLRCDPISSHATLYWYQQALGQGPEFLTYFNYEAQPDKSGLPSDRFSAERPEGSISTLTIQRTEQRDSAMYRCASSLGRSYNEQFFGPGTRLTVL.

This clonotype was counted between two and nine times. CDR3 sequence (DNA): TGTGCCAGCAGCGTAGTTACGGGTGGGGTCGGGGAGCAGTTCTTC. Protein product: CASSVVTGGVGEQFF. The genes are TRBV9 and TRBJ2-1; D not resolved. The CDR3 runs 15 residues. Germline CDR1 and CDR2: SGDLS and YYNGEE. The V gene lost 0 bases and the J gene lost 10 bases, with 17 bases spanning the gap.

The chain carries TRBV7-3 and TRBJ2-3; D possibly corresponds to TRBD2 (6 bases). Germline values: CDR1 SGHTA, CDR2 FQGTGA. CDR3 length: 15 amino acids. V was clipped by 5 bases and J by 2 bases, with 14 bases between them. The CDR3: CASSRSGPNTDTQYF. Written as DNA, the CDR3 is TGTGCCAGCAGCCGAAGCGGGCCCAACACAGATACGCAGTATTTT.